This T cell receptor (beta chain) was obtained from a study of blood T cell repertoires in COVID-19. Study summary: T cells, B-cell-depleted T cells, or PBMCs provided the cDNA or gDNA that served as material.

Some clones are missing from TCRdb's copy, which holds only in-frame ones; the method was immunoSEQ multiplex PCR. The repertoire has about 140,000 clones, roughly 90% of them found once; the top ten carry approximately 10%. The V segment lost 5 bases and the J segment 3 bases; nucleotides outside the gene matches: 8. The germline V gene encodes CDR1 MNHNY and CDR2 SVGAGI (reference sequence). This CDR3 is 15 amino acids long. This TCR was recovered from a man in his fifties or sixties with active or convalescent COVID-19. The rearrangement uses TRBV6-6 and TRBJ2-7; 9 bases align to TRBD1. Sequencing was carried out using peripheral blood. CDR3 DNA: TGTGCCAGCAGTCAAGGGACAGGGTGGAACTACGAGCAGTACTTC. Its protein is CASSQGTGWNYEQYF.